These 6 T cell receptor beta chains share one sample of origin, sequenced in a study of cytomegalovirus exposure and HLA in healthy donors. PCR was performed using 60 Vbeta and 13 Jbeta primers. The assay was immunoSEQ multiplex PCR, and TCRdb's table has in-frame clones only and misses some. The top ten hold approximately 4% of the sample, which has about 130,000 clones, over 70% seen once. The sequenced sample consisted of PBMCs. All receptors derive from a man aged 18 to 30 in good health and CMV-seropositive.

The chain couples TRBV6-1 to TRBJ1-3, with TRBD1 as a possible D gene (6 bases). This CDR3 comprises 15 residues. CDR1 is MNHNS, CDR2 SASEGT, per germline. V was cut by 8 bases and J by 0 bases, with 14 bases left in between. Here the CDR3 reads CASRAGALSGNTIYF. Written as DNA, the CDR3 is TGTGCCAGCCGGGCGGGGGCCCTCTCTGGAAACACCATATATTTT.

The chain combines TRBV30 with TRBJ1-4, with D possibly being TRBD1 (6 bases). The CDR3 contains 17 residues. Trimming removed 3 bases from V and 0 bases from J, with 17 bases in between. Germline V gene sequence: CDR1 GTSNPN, CDR2 SVGIG (reference sequence). This chain's CDR3 is CAWSPPSGVPTNEKLFF. In nucleotides, the CDR3 is TGTGCCTGGAGCCCTCCCTCAGGGGTTCCAACTAATGAAAAACTGTTTTTT.

CDR3 coding DNA: TGCGCCAGCAGCTTGGTGATCGGGTACGAGCAGTACTTC. Protein product: CASSLVIGYEQYF. The chain employs TRBV5-1 and TRBJ2-7; D unclear. The CDR3 loop spans 13 amino acids. Germline V gene data show CDR1 as SGHRS and CDR2 as YFSETQ. Trimming stripped 0 bases from V and 4 bases from J, with 8 bases between.

The chain joins TRBV27 to TRBJ2-7; D possibly corresponds to TRBD2 (6 bases). The CDR3 sequence is 14 residues long. Deletions cut 3 bases from V and 3 bases from J, with 12 bases between. Looked up from germline, CDR1 is MNHEY and CDR2 is SMNVEV (reference sequence). The CDR3 sequence: CASSFGGVIYEQYF. The CDR3 DNA reads as TGTGCCAGCAGTTTCGGGGGAGTCATCTACGAGCAGTACTTC.

This clone was detected only once. The rearrangement joins TRBV5-4 to TRBJ1-4; maybe TRBD1 (5 bases). With 4 bases removed from V and 6 bases from J, the gap between germline ends came to 16 bases. Germline CDR1 is SGHNT and CDR2 is YYREEE (reference sequence). CDR3 length: 15 amino acids. The CDR3 region is CASSRGSNPDEKLFF. CDR3 coding DNA: TGTGCCAGCAGCAGGGGAAGCAATCCGGATGAAAAACTGTTTTTT.

The chain recombines TRBV5-1 with TRBJ2-3; TRBD2 agrees at 11 bases. The ends lost 4 bases at V and 3 bases at J; junction bases unmatched: 7. CDR1 and CDR2 from the germline V gene are SGHRS and YFSETQ. The CDR3 sequence is 16 residues long. This CDR3 is CASSGLAGGPTDTQYF. As DNA, the CDR3 is TGCGCCAGCAGCGGGTTAGCGGGGGGGCCAACAGATACGCAGTATTTT.